This T cell receptor (beta chain) was sequenced during a study of human T cells and chemical hapten exposure. Study observations and caveats: Counts of expanded TCRs (at PT1) showed a positive correlation with patch test score.

Trimming at V came to 2 bases and at J to 7 bases, leaving 5 bases not matched to a gene. There are 13 residues in the CDR3. The V gene's germline CDR1 is MNHEY and CDR2 SVGEGT. Each CDR3 protein is one row after TCRdb ran MiXCR on the RACE reads. The repertoire holds approximately 90,000 distinct CDR3 sequences, with approximately 10% as singletons. Turning to this clonotype: As yet, its antigen is unknown. A much bigger clone sits one base away, suggesting this may be a read error.

This sample's time point: patch test 2, 6 weeks after DPC sensitization. The treatment was: therapeutic diphenylcyclopropenone sensitization with weekly scalp DPC. Participating donors were patients with alopecia, aged 18 to 70 years, considered appropriate candidates for DPC. Unfractionated whole blood yielded the extracted total RNA. Sequenced material: whole blood, taken in connection with sensitization to the hapten diphenylcyclopropenone (DPC). The chain couples TRBV6-2 or TRBV6-3 to TRBJ2-7; TRBD2 aligns across 7 bases. The TCR originated in a man aged 35-49 years with alopecia areata. Some clones in this sample may be carry-over from other donors' samples. CDR3 DNA: TGTGCCAGCAGTTACGGACCAGCGGGAGAGCAGTACTTC. Translated: CASSYGPAGEQYF.